These T cell receptor beta chains were read from a single sample in a study of T cell repertoires in cytomegalovirus infection. TCRdb analysed the reads with MiXCR anew, one entry per CDR3 protein. The data hold more than 250,000 distinct CDR3 sequences, with around a quarter observed a single time. Their specific antigens are unknown. The specimen comprised cultured PBMCs, sampled from culture after CMV antigen stimulation. The receptors derive from a human donor in good health (CMV status not recorded). Some clones in this sample may be carry-over from other donors' samples. Both conserved end residues are part of each CDR3. The order of the fields is clone size, J gene, D gene, V gene, CDR3 protein, CDR3 DNA. D genes are given only for firm matches. Clone size is not always given. Where it is, it says once, few, many or a class for expanded clones.

clone size: few; J gene: TRBJ2-3; D gene: TRBD2; V gene: TRBV4-1; CDR3 protein: CASSPGAGWKRDTQYF; CDR3 DNA: TGCGCCAGCAGCCCGGGAGCGGGATGGAAGAGAGATACGCAGTATTTT
clone size: few; J gene: TRBJ1-4; D gene: .; V gene: TRBV20-1; CDR3 protein: CSARTASSPWRGEKLFF; CDR3 DNA: TGCAGTGCTAGGACAGCTTCTTCTCCTTGGAGGGGGGAAAAACTGTTTTTT
clone size: few; J gene: TRBJ2-1; D gene: TRBD2; V gene: TRBV12-3/TRBV12-4; CDR3 protein: CASSFRPSGRSYNEQFF; CDR3 DNA: TGTGCCAGCAGTTTTAGGCCTAGCGGGAGGTCCTACAATGAGCAGTTCTTC
clone size: .; J gene: TRBJ1-5; D gene: .; V gene: TRBV4-1; CDR3 protein: CASSLTGPGQPQHF; CDR3 DNA: TGCGCCAGCAGTCTAACAGGGCCAGGGCAGCCCCAGCATTTT
clone size: few; J gene: TRBJ1-5; D gene: .; V gene: TRBV19; CDR3 protein: CASSFEGQPQHF; CDR3 DNA: TGTGCCAGTAGTTTCGAGGGTCAGCCCCAGCATTTT
clone size: .; J gene: TRBJ2-2; D gene: .; V gene: TRBV28; CDR3 protein: CASSIANGDGELFF; CDR3 DNA: TGTGCCAGCAGTATAGCGAACGGGGACGGGGAGCTGTTTTTT
clone size: .; J gene: TRBJ2-7; D gene: TRBD2; V gene: TRBV7-9; CDR3 protein: CASSLALAGVTHEQYF; CDR3 DNA: TGTGCCAGCAGCTTAGCCCTAGCGGGAGTCACCCACGAGCAGTACTTC
clone size: .; J gene: TRBJ1-1; D gene: .; V gene: TRBV12-3/TRBV12-4; CDR3 protein: CASSQRGGGTEAFF; CDR3 DNA: TGTGCCAGCAGTCAGAGGGGTGGGGGCACTGAAGCTTTCTTT
clone size: many; J gene: TRBJ2-2; D gene: TRBD1; V gene: TRBV7-2; CDR3 protein: CASSLPTGTNTGELFF; CDR3 DNA: TGTGCCAGCAGCCTACCGACAGGGACCAACACCGGGGAGCTGTTTTTT
clone size: .; J gene: TRBJ2-3; D gene: .; V gene: TRBV10-1; CDR3 protein: CASSEKRGLYTQYF; CDR3 DNA: TGCGCCAGCAGTGAGAAAAGGGGACTTTATACGCAGTATTTT
clone size: few; J gene: TRBJ1-1; D gene: .; V gene: TRBV19; CDR3 protein: CASSILAGGTEAFF; CDR3 DNA: TGTGCCAGTAGTATCTTGGCCGGAGGGACTGAAGCTTTCTTT
clone size: .; J gene: TRBJ2-7; D gene: .; V gene: TRBV28; CDR3 protein: CASSAGLYEQYF; CDR3 DNA: TGTGCCAGCAGCGCCGGACTGTACGAGCAGTACTTC
clone size: .; J gene: TRBJ2-3; D gene: TRBD2; V gene: TRBV7-6; CDR3 protein: CASSLFGGESTDTQYF; CDR3 DNA: TGTGCCAGCAGCTTATTTGGGGGGGAGAGCACAGATACGCAGTATTTT
clone size: few; J gene: TRBJ2-3; D gene: TRBD2; V gene: TRBV11-2; CDR3 protein: CASRSTGTNSYF; CDR3 DNA: TGTGCCAGCAGATCAACCGGGACTAATTCGTATTTT
clone size: few; J gene: TRBJ1-1; D gene: TRBD1; V gene: TRBV9; CDR3 protein: CASSPRQGAGNTEAFF; CDR3 DNA: TGTGCCAGCAGCCCACGACAGGGGGCAGGGAACACTGAAGCTTTCTTT
clone size: .; J gene: TRBJ1-2; D gene: .; V gene: TRBV2; CDR3 protein: CASSDGGNYGYTF; CDR3 DNA: TGTGCCAGCAGTGACGGAGGAAACTATGGCTACACCTTC
clone size: .; J gene: TRBJ1-1; D gene: .; V gene: TRBV20-1; CDR3 protein: CSAREGRRATEAFF; CDR3 DNA: TGCAGTGCTAGGGAGGGACGGAGGGCCACTGAAGCTTTCTTT
clone size: few; J gene: TRBJ1-1; D gene: .; V gene: TRBV6-8; CDR3 protein: CASSYQRATEAFF; CDR3 DNA: TGTGCCAGCAGTTACCAGCGAGCCACTGAAGCTTTCTTT
clone size: .; J gene: TRBJ1-1; D gene: .; V gene: TRBV28; CDR3 protein: CASSYPAILGSFGTEAFF; CDR3 DNA: TGTGCCAGCAGTTATCCCGCAATCTTAGGGAGTTTCGGCACTGAAGCTTTCTTT
clone size: .; J gene: TRBJ1-1; D gene: .; V gene: TRBV20-1; CDR3 protein: CSARAVWQGYPEAFF; CDR3 DNA: TGCAGTGCTAGAGCGGTTTGGCAGGGGTACCCTGAAGCTTTCTTT
clone size: .; J gene: TRBJ2-1; D gene: TRBD2; V gene: TRBV7-8; CDR3 protein: CASSLEGSGTLNEQFF; CDR3 DNA: TGTGCCAGCAGCTTAGAAGGTAGCGGGACCCTCAATGAGCAGTTCTTC
clone size: many; J gene: TRBJ2-3; D gene: .; V gene: TRBV7-2; CDR3 protein: CASSQEVRPGDTQYF; CDR3 DNA: TGTGCCAGCAGCCAAGAGGTCAGGCCTGGCGATACGCAGTATTTT
clone size: .; J gene: TRBJ2-5; D gene: TRBD2; V gene: TRBV12-3/TRBV12-4; CDR3 protein: CASRERFFSSGSFLETQYF; CDR3 DNA: TGTGCCAGCAGGGAGAGGTTTTTTTCTAGCGGGAGTTTCTTGGAGACCCAGTACTTC
clone size: .; J gene: TRBJ1-2; D gene: .; V gene: TRBV4-1; CDR3 protein: CASSQATAGSRANYGYTF; CDR3 DNA: TGCGCCAGCAGCCAAGCTACGGCAGGGTCACGCGCTAACTATGGCTACACCTTC
clone size: .; J gene: TRBJ1-2; D gene: .; V gene: TRBV19; CDR3 protein: CASSTFGVNYGYTF; CDR3 DNA: TGTGCCAGTAGTACTTTCGGGGTTAACTATGGCTACACCTTC
clone size: many; J gene: TRBJ1-5; D gene: .; V gene: TRBV7-2; CDR3 protein: CASSRIGNQPQHF; CDR3 DNA: TGTGCCAGCAGTCGAATAGGCAATCAGCCCCAGCATTTT
clone size: .; J gene: TRBJ2-4; D gene: TRBD1; V gene: TRBV24-1; CDR3 protein: CATSEGGQPTKNIQYF; CDR3 DNA: TGTGCCACCAGTGAAGGGGGACAGCCAACGAAAAACATTCAGTACTTC
clone size: many; J gene: TRBJ1-6; D gene: .; V gene: TRBV6-1; CDR3 protein: CASRNEGSNSPLHF; CDR3 DNA: TGTGCCAGCAGAAATGAGGGAAGCAATTCACCCCTCCACTTT
clone size: .; J gene: TRBJ1-4; D gene: TRBD1; V gene: TRBV2; CDR3 protein: CASNGQATNEKLFF; CDR3 DNA: TGTGCCAGCAATGGACAGGCAACTAATGAAAAACTGTTTTTT
clone size: few; J gene: TRBJ2-1; D gene: .; V gene: TRBV12-3/TRBV12-4; CDR3 protein: CASSLRGIDHNEQFF; CDR3 DNA: TGTGCCAGCAGTTTACGGGGCATAGACCACAATGAGCAGTTCTTC
clone size: .; J gene: TRBJ1-4; D gene: TRBD1; V gene: TRBV2; CDR3 protein: CASRPRDRVEKLFF; CDR3 DNA: TGTGCCAGCAGACCTCGGGACAGGGTTGAAAAACTGTTTTTT
clone size: .; J gene: TRBJ1-5; D gene: .; V gene: TRBV20-1; CDR3 protein: CSARDGYSNQPQHF; CDR3 DNA: TGCAGTGCTAGAGATGGGTATAGCAATCAGCCCCAGCATTTT
clone size: few; J gene: TRBJ2-5; D gene: TRBD1; V gene: TRBV29-1; CDR3 protein: CSGGQGRRETQYF; CDR3 DNA: TGCAGCGGGGGACAGGGACGTCGGGAGACCCAGTACTTC